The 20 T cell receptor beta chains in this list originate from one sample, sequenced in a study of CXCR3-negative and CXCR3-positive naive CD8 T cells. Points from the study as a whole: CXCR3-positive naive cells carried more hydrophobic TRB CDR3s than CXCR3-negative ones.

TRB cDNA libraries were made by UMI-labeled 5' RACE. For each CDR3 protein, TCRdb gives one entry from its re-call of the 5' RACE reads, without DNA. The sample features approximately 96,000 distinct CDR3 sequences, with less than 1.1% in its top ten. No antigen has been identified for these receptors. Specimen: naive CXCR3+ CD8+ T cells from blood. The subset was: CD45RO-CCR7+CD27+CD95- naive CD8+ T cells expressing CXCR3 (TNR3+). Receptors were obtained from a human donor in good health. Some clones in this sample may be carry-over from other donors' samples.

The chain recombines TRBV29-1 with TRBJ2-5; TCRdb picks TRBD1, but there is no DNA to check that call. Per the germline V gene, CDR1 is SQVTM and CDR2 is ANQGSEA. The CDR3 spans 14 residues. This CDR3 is CSVVAPVLQETQYF.

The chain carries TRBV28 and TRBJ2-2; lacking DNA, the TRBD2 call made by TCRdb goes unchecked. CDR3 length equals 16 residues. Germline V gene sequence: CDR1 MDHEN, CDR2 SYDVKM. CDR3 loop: CASNPGLTVKTGELFF.

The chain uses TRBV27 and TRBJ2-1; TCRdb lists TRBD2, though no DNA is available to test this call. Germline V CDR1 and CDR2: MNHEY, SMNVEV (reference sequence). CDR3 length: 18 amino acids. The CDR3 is CASSWGTSGISSYNEQFF.

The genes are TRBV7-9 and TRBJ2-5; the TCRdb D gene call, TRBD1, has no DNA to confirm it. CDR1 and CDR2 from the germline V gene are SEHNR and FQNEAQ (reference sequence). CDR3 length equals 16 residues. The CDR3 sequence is CASSRTGTGGGETQYF.

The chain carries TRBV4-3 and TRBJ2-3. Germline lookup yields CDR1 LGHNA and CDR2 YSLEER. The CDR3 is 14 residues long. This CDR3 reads CASSLGSSTDTQYF.

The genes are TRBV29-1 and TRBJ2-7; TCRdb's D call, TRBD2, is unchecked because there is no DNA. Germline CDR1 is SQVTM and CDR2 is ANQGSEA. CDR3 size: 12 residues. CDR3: CSVEGWRGEQYF.

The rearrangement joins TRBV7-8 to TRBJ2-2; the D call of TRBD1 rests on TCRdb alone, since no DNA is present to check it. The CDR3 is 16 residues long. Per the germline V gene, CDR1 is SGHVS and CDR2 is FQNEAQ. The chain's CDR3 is CASSLGGGLYTGELFF.

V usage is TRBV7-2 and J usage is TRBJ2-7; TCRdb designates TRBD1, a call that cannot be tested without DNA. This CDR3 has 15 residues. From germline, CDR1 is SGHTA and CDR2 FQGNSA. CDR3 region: CASSLVGQGDYEQYF.

The chain's CDR3 is CASATGKELTYEQYF. The chain links TRBV28 to TRBJ2-7; the TRBD1 assignment by TCRdb is unverifiable without DNA. There are 15 residues in the CDR3. CDR1 MDHEN and CDR2 SYDVKM come from the germline V gene.

CDR3: CASPIDRDRGFYEQYF. The chain links TRBV5-1 to TRBJ2-7; TCRdb returns TRBD1, unconfirmable since there is no DNA. This CDR3 is built from 16 residues. The germline V gene encodes CDR1 SGHRS and CDR2 YFSETQ.

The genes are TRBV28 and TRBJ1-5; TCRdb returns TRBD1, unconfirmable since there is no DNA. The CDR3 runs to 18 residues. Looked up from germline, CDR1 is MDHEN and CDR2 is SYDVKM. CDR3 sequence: CASSLFIEGGYSNQPQHF.

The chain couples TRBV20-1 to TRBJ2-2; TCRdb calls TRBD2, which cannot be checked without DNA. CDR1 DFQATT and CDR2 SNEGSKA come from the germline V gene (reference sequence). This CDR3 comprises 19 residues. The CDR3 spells CSAREFRLAGGPNTGELFF.

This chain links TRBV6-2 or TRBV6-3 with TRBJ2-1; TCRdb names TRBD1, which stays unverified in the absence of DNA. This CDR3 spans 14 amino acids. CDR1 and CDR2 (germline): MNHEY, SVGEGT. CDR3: CASSYSGQGNEQFF.

The CDR3: CASSQLIGGAAHNEQFF. The V call is TRBV14, the J call TRBJ2-1; the TCRdb call, TRBD2, lacks DNA for checking. Germline-derived CDR1 and CDR2 are SGHDN and FVKESK. The CDR3 sequence is 17 residues long.

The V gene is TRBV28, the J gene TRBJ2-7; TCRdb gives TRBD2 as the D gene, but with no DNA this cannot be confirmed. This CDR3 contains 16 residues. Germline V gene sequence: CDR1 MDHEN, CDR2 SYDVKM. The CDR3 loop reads CASSLGRAGEDYEQYF.

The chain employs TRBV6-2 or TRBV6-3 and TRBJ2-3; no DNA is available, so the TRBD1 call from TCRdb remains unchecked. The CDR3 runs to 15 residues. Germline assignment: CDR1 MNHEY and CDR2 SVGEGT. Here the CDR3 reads CASSYSPGGTDTQYF.

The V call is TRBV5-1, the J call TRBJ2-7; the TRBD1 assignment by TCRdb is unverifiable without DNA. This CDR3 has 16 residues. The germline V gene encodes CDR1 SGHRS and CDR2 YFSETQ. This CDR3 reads CASSSPRDREINEQYF. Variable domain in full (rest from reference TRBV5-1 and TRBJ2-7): KAGVTQTPRYLIKTRGQQVTLSCSPISGHRSVSWYQQTPGQGLQFLFEYFSETQRNKGNFPGRFSGRQFSNSRSEMNVSTLELGDSALYLCASSSPRDREINEQYFGPGTRLTVT.

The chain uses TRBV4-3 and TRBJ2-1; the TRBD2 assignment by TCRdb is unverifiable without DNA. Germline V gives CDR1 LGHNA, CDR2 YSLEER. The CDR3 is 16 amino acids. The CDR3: CASSQDRLAGANEQFF.

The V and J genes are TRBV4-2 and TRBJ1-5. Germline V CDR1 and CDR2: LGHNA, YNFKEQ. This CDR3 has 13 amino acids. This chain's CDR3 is CASSQDQNQPQHF.

CDR3 loop: CSVLGTMMAYNEQFF. V usage is TRBV29-1 and J usage is TRBJ2-1. The germline gives CDR1 SQVTM, CDR2 ANQGSEA. The CDR3 sequence is 15 residues long.